This TCR beta chain was profiled in a study of blood T cell repertoires in COVID-19. Overall study: Whether acute or convalescent, the COVID-19 samples came from the United States, Italy and Spain. T cells, B-cell-depleted T cells, or PBMCs provided the cDNA or gDNA that served as material.

One Seattle source followed patients from active infection through their disease course. Original methodology: Researchers report that nucleated cell counts were estimated from reference gene primer amplification. This table comes from immunoSEQ multiplex PCR, and its TCRdb copy is limited to in-frame clones, with some not included. V and J calls and clone size are as listed in that table; D and trimming were resolved from the DNA. Of approximately 34,000 clones listed, over 70% are singletons. This receptor was taken from an older man with COVID-19, enrolled during active disease. The sample comprised peripheral blood.

CDR3 in DNA: TGCGCCAGCAGCTTGGGCACAGGGATGAACACCGGGGAGCTGTTTTTT. This translates into CASSLGTGMNTGELFF. The chain joins TRBV5-1 to TRBJ2-2; TRBD1 might be the D (6 bases). Between the trimmed V and J ends, which lost 0 bases and 1 base, there was a span of 10 bases. The CDR3 has 16 residues. The germline V gene has CDR1 SGHRS and CDR2 YFSETQ.